This is a list of T cell receptor beta chains from one sample in a study of HIV-infected children after antiretroviral therapy interruption. TCRdb fed the 3' RACE reads into MiXCR, producing one record per CDR3 protein. The data show 70,000 to 90,000 distinct CDR3 sequences, roughly 6.7% seen once. The specimen was CD45RA+ CD4+ T cells from PBMCs, pooled from several time points, collected from a donor given antiretroviral therapy, either interrupted or continuous. These receptors came from a pool of human donors with HIV. Each CDR3 is given with its conserved first and last residue. The D gene is left open where the match is weak. Expanded clones get a size class; other rows say once, few or many, or leave the size out.

abundance,d_gene,v_gene,j_gene,CDR3nt,CDR3aa
.,.,TRBV29-1,TRBJ2-5,TGCAGCCCTGAGGGACTGCGGGCGGACCGAGGGACCCAGTACTTC,CSPEGLRADRGTQYF
many,.,TRBV23-1,TRBJ2-5,TGCGCCAGCAGTCTTGGGGAAGAGACCCAGTACTTC,CASSLGEETQYF
many,TRBD2,TRBV14,TRBJ2-1,TGTGCCAGCAGCCCGGGACTAGTTTCCTTCAGGGAGCAGTTCTTC,CASSPGLVSFREQFF
many,.,TRBV27,TRBJ2-7,TGTGCCAGCAGTTTTCGGTCGAGGGCTTCGGACAAAGGTTTCTACGAGCAGTACTTC,CASSFRSRASDKGFYEQYF
many,TRBD2,TRBV28,TRBJ2-3,TGTGCCAGCAACCTAGCGGGGGTCACAGATACGCAGTATTTT,CASNLAGVTDTQYF
many,.,TRBV12-3/TRBV12-4,TRBJ1-2,TGTGCCAGCAGTCAGCCGGGACGGATTAACTATGGCTACACCTTC,CASSQPGRINYGYTF
few,.,TRBV2,TRBJ2-3,TGTGCCAGCAGTCAAACAGATACGCAGTATTTT,CASSQTDTQYF
.,.,TRBV24-1,TRBJ2-3,TGTGCCACCAGTGATGCTCCGGGGGTGGCAGATACGCAGTATTTT,CATSDAPGVADTQYF
many,TRBD2,TRBV10-1,TRBJ2-1,TGCGCCAGCAGTGAGACCGGACTAGCGGGGGTGGGTGAGCAGTTCTTC,CASSETGLAGVGEQFF
many,.,TRBV18,TRBJ2-7,TGTGCCAGCTCACCCCGGACAACTGACGAGCAGTACTTC,CASSPRTTDEQYF
.,TRBD2,TRBV10-3,TRBJ2-7,TGTGCAGTTCCGAAGGGACTAGCGGGGGAAAGCGAGCAGTACTTC,CAVPKGLAGESEQYF
many,.,TRBV12-3/TRBV12-4,TRBJ1-1,TGTGCCAGCAGCCCCACCGAATTGTTGAACACTGAAGCTTTCTTT,CASSPTELLNTEAFF
many,.,TRBV6-1,TRBJ1-2,TGTGCCAGCAGTGAAGCAAGGGACTATGGCTACACCTTC,CASSEARDYGYTF
few,.,TRBV5-1,TRBJ2-2,TGCGCCAGCAGCTTGGGGACTAACACCGGGGAGCTGTTTTTT,CASSLGTNTGELFF
few,TRBD1,TRBV6-1,TRBJ2-2,TGTGCCAGCCGGGAACAGGGGGCCGCGAACACCGGGGAGCTGTTTTTT,CASREQGAANTGELFF
many,.,TRBV10-3,TRBJ2-2,TGTGCCATCACTAACACCTCGAACACCGGGGAGCTGTTTTTT,CAITNTSNTGELFF
many,.,TRBV6-1,TRBJ2-6,TGTGCCAGCAGTGAACCCCGGAGTCCTGGGGCCAACGTCCTGACTTTC,CASSEPRSPGANVLTF
many,.,TRBV5-5,TRBJ2-7,TGTGCCAGCAGCCCCGACTACGAGCAGTACTTC,CASSPDYEQYF
.,TRBD2,TRBV7-2,TRBJ2-1,TGTGCCAGCAGCTTCCCCCCGGGTTTTACGGGGTTAGCGGGGGATCGTAGGAGGAATGAGCAGTTCTTC,CASSFPPGFTGLAGDRRRNEQFF
many,.,TRBV7-3,TRBJ1-3,TGTGCCAGCAGCGCGCTCCTCAGTAGCTCTGGAAACACCATATATTTT,CASSALLSSSGNTIYF
many,.,TRBV11-2,TRBJ1-2,TGTGCCAGCAGCTTAGAAAGATATGGCTACACCTTC,CASSLERYGYTF
many,.,TRBV2,TRBJ1-2,TGTGCCAGCAGTGAAATCTCAGGCTATGGCTACACCTTC,CASSEISGYGYTF
many,.,TRBV6-2/TRBV6-3,TRBJ2-3,TGTGCCAGCAGTGAGGGGTTGTGGGATACGCAGTATTTT,CASSEGLWDTQYF
many,.,TRBV6-5,TRBJ2-7,TGTGCCAGCATGAGGGGAGGACCCTACGAGCAGTACTTC,CASMRGGPYEQYF
many,.,TRBV10-3,TRBJ1-1,TGTGCCATCAGTGATAACCAGGGGTACACTGAAGCTTTCTTT,CAISDNQGYTEAFF
many,TRBD1,TRBV14,TRBJ1-1,TGTGCCAGCAGCCTCACTCACGGACAGGGGGTCCCTGGAGCTTTCTTT,CASSLTHGQGVPGAFF
many,.,TRBV5-4,TRBJ2-1,TGTGCCAGCAGCTTGGCGTGGGGCAATGAGCAGTTCTTC,CASSLAWGNEQFF
many,.,TRBV7-3,TRBJ2-3,TGTGCCAGCAGCCGCCCGGGACAATCGCAGTATTTT,CASSRPGQSQYF
.,TRBD1,TRBV28,TRBJ2-7,TGTGCCAGCAGCTCCCTGGGACAGAGTTACGAGCAGTACTTC,CASSSLGQSYEQYF
.,.,TRBV12-3/TRBV12-4,TRBJ2-7,TGTGCCAGCAGCCCCCCGCCAGGGTTGTACGAGCAGTACTTC,CASSPPPGLYEQYF
many,.,TRBV4-1,TRBJ2-7,TGCGCCAGCAGCCAAGAATTTGGACAAGCCTACGAGCAGTACTTC,CASSQEFGQAYEQYF
many,.,TRBV19,TRBJ2-1,TGTGCCAGTAGTAAAGTGGCCGGTTACAATGAGCAGTTCTTC,CASSKVAGYNEQFF
many,TRBD2,TRBV14,TRBJ2-7,TGTGCCAGCACCCTAGCGGGCAACTCCTACGAGCAGTACTTC,CASTLAGNSYEQYF
many,TRBD2,TRBV9,TRBJ2-1,TGTGCCAGCAGCTTTTCCGGGGGGGCTTCCTACAATGAGCAGTTCTTC,CASSFSGGASYNEQFF
many,TRBD2,TRBV4-1,TRBJ2-5,TGCGCCAGCAGCCAAGACCCCCCTCTAGCGGGAGGGTTCCAAGAGACCCAGTACTTC,CASSQDPPLAGGFQETQYF
few,.,TRBV5-1,TRBJ1-5,TGCGCCAGCAGCGCACAGGGAAATGGTCAGCCCCAGCATTTT,CASSAQGNGQPQHF
.,.,TRBV24-1,TRBJ2-3,TGTGCCACCAGTGATTCAAGGGGCTTCACAGATACGCAGTATTTT,CATSDSRGFTDTQYF
many,.,TRBV12-3/TRBV12-4,TRBJ1-2,TGTGCCAGCAGTTTAGGGTTAGGATCATTCAACTATGGCTACACCTTC,CASSLGLGSFNYGYTF
few,.,TRBV5-1,TRBJ2-1,TGCGCCAGCAGCTTGGCAGCAGGGGAAAGTAAAAATGAGCAGTTCTTC,CASSLAAGESKNEQFF
few,.,TRBV10-3,TRBJ1-1,TGTGCCACTCTGTGGGGTGAGGGTGGTGTCGTGAACACTGAAGCTTTCTTT,CATLWGEGGVVNTEAFF
many,.,TRBV9,TRBJ2-1,TGTGCCAGCAGCGCTCGGACAGATATTCCGTTCTTC,CASSARTDIPFF
few,.,TRBV19,TRBJ2-2,TGTGCCAGTAGTATAAAAAGGTACACCGGGGAGCTGTTTTTT,CASSIKRYTGELFF
many,.,TRBV11-1,TRBJ2-7,TGTGCCAGCAGTTTTACCGGGACATTAAGCTCCTACGAGCAGTACTTC,CASSFTGTLSSYEQYF
many,.,TRBV6-1,TRBJ2-6,TGTGCCAGCAGTGAAAGGGCCTACTCTGGGGCCAACGTCCTGACTTTC,CASSERAYSGANVLTF
few,.,TRBV28,TRBJ2-7,TGTGCCAGCAGCGAAAATGGGGTGTACTTC,CASSENGVYF
few,.,TRBV7-3,TRBJ1-1,TGTGCCAGCAGCTTATGGGCAAACACTGAAGCTTTCTTT,CASSLWANTEAFF
many,.,TRBV10-2,TRBJ1-2,TGCGCGATCGAAGCGGGTACCTATGGCTACACCTTC,CAIEAGTYGYTF